A selection of T cell receptor beta chains follows, all from one sample in a study of shared clonotypes between healthy human individuals. TCRdb's copy holds only in-frame clones and misses some; the assay was immunoSEQ multiplex PCR. The repertoire has some 2,400,000 clones, more than 90% of them found once; the top ten carry 0.13%. The sequenced material came from naive CD4+ T cells sorted from blood. These receptors originate from a man younger than 30 in good health. CDR3s include the opening cysteine and the closing phenylalanine or tryptophan. D genes are given only for firm matches. Clone size, where shown, is once, few, many, or a class for clones that have expanded.

j_call clone_size d_call v_call cdr3_nt cdr3_aa
TRBJ2-7 NA NA TRBV6-1 TGTGCCAGCAGCTCTTACAGGGAGGCCTACGAGCAGTACTTC CASSSYREAYEQYF
TRBJ2-5 NA NA TRBV7-7 TGTGCTAGCAGCTTAGGAGTAGGGGGAGAGACCCAGTACTTC CASSLGVGGETQYF
TRBJ1-6 NA NA TRBV27 TGTGCCAGCAGTCTCCCGCGGGGGTATAATTCACCCCTCCACTTT CASSLPRGYNSPLHF
TRBJ1-5 NA NA TRBV28 TGTGCCAGCAGTCCTAGTCGGGGCCTCGGCAATCAGCCCCAGCATTTT CASSPSRGLGNQPQHF
TRBJ2-7 NA NA TRBV6-6 TGTGCCAGCACGGCGAGGGGACTCTACGAGCAGTACTTC CASTARGLYEQYF
TRBJ2-2 NA TRBD2 TRBV11-3 TGTGCCAGCAGCCCCCGGGGGGGCAAGAACACCGGGGAGCTGTTTTTT CASSPRGGKNTGELFF
TRBJ2-7 NA NA TRBV9 TGTGCCAGCAGCGAGTTTGGAGGCTCCTACGAGCAGTACTTC CASSEFGGSYEQYF
TRBJ2-1 NA TRBD2 TRBV18 TGTGCCAGCTCACGCCCGGGGGGATCCTCCTACAATGAGCAGTTCTTC CASSRPGGSSYNEQFF
TRBJ2-7 once NA TRBV25-1 TGTGCCAGCGATCCGGGGGACCTAACCTACGAGCAGTACTTC CASDPGDLTYEQYF
TRBJ2-3 NA NA TRBV5-1 TGCGCCAGCAGCTTGGAAAGCACAGATACGCAGTATTTT CASSLESTDTQYF
TRBJ2-7 NA TRBD1 TRBV7-2 TGTGCCAGCAGCTTAGGGAGACAGGGGGCCGGGGGCGAGCAGTACTTC CASSLGRQGAGGEQYF
TRBJ2-3 NA NA TRBV9 TGTGCCAGCAGCGTAGTTGGCACAGATACGCAGTATTTT CASSVVGTDTQYF
TRBJ2-1 NA NA TRBV5-1 TGCGCCAGCAGCATATCGACAGGTACTAGCTCCTACAATGAGCAGTTCTTC CASSISTGTSSYNEQFF